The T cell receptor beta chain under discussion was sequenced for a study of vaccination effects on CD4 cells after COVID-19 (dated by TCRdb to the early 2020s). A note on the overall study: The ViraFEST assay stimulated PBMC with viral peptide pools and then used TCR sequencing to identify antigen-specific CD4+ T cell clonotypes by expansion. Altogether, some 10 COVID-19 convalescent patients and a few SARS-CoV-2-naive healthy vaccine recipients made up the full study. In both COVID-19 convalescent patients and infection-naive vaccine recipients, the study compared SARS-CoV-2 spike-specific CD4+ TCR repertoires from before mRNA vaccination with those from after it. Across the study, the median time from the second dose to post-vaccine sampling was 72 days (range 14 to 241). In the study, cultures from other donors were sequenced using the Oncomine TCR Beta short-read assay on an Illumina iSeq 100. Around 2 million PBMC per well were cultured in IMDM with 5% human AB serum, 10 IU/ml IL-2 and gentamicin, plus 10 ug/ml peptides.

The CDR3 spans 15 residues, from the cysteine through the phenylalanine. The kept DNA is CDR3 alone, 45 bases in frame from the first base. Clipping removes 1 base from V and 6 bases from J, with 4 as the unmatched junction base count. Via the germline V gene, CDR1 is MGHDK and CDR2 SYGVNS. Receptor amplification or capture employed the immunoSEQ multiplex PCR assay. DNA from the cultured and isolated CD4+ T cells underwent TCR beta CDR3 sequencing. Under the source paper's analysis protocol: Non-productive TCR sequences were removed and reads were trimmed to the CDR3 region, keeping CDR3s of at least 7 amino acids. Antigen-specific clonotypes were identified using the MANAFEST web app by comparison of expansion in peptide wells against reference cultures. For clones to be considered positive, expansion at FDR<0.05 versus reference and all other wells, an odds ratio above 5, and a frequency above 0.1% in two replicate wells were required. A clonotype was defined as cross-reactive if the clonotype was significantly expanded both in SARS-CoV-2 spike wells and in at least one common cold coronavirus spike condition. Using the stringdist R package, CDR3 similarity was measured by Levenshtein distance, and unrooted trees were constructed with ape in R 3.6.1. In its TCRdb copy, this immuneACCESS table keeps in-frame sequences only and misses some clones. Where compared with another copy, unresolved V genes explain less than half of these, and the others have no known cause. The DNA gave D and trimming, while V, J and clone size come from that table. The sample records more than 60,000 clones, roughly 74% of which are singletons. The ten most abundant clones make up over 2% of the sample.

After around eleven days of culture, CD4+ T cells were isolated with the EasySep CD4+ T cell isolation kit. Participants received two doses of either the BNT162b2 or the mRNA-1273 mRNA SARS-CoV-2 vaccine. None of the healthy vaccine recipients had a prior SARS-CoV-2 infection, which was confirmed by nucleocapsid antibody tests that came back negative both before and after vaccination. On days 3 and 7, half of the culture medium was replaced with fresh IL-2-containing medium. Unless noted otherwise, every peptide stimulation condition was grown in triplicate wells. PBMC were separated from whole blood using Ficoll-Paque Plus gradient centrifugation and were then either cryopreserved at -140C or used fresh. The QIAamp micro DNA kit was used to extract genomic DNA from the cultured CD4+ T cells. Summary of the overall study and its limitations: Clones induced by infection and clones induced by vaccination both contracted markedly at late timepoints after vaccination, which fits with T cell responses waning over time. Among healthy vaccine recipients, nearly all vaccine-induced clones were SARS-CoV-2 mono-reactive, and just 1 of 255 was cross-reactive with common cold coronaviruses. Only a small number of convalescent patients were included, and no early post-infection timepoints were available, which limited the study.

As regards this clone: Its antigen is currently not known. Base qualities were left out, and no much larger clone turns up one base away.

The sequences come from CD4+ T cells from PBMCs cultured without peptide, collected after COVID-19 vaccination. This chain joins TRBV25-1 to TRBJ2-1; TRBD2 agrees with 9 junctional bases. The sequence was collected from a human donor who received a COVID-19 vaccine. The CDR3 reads CASSEFGLAFNEQFF. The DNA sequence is TGTGCCAGCAGTGAATTTGGACTAGCGTTCAATGAGCAGTTCTTC.